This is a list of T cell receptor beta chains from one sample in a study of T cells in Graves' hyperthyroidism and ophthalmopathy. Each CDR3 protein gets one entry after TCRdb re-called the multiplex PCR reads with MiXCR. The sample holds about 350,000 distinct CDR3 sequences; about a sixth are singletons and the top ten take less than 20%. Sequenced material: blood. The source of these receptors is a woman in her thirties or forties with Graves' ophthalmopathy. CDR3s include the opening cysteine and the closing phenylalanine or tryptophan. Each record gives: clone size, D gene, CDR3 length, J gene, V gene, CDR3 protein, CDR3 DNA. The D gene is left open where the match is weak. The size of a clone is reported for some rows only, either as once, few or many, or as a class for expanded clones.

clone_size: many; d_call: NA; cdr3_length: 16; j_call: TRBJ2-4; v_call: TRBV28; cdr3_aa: CASRATGVSGKNIQYF; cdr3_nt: TGTGCCAGCAGGGCAACAGGGGTTAGCGGCAAAAACATTCAGTACTTC
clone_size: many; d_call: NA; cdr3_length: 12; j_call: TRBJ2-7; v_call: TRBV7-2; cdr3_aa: CASSLAQRQQYF; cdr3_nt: TGTGCCAGCAGCTTAGCCCAGCGCCAGCAGTACTTC
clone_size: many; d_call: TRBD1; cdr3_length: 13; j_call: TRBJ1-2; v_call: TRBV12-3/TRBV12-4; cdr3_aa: CASGLLQGKGYTF; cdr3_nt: TGTGCCAGCGGACTATTACAGGGGAAAGGCTACACCTTC
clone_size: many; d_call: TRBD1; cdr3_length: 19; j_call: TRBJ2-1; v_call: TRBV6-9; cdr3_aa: CASSYPGGGRDPQVDEQFF; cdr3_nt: TGTGCCAGCAGTTATCCAGGGGGCGGCCGGGACCCACAGGTCGATGAGCAGTTCTTC
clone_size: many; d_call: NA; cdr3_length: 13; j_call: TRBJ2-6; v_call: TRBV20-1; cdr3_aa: CSARFSGANVLTF; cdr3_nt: TGCAGTGCAAGGTTCTCTGGGGCCAACGTCCTGACTTTC
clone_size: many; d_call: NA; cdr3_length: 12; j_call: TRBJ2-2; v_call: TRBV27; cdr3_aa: CASSSTAGELFF; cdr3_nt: TGTGCCAGCAGTTCTACAGCCGGGGAGCTGTTTTTT
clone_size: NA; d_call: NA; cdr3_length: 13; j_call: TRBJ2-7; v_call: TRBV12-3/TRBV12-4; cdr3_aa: CASSSSTTYEQYF; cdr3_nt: TGTGCCAGCAGTTCTTCCACCACCTACGAGCAGTACTTC
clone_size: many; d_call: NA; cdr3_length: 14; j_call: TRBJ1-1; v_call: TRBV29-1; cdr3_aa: CSVVQGTMNTEAFF; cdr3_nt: TGCAGCGTTGTACAGGGCACGATGAACACTGAAGCTTTCTTT
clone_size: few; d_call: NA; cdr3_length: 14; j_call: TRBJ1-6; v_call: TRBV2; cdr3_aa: CASSDTGSDSPLHF; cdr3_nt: TGTGCCAGCAGTGATACGGGGTCGGATTCACCCCTCCACTTT
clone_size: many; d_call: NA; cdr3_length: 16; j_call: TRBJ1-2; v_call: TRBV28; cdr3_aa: CASSPPRDGTNYGYTF; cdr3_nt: TGTGCCAGCAGCCCCCCTCGGGACGGAACTAACTATGGCTACACCTTC
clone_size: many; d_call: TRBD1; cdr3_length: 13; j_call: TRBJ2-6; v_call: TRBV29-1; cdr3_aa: CSAGGAGANVLTF; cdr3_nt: TGCAGCGCAGGGGGCGCTGGGGCCAACGTCCTGACTTTC
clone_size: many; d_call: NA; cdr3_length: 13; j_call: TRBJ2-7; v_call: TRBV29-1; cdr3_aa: CSVGGVGRDEQYF; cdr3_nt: TGCAGCGTAGGAGGGGTGGGTCGGGACGAGCAGTACTTC
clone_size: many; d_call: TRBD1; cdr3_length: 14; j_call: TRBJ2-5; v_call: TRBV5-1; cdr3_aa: CASSRGQVKETQYF; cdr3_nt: TGCGCCAGCAGCCGGGGACAGGTGAAAGAGACCCAGTACTTC
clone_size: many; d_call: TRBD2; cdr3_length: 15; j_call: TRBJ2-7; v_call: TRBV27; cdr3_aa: CASSFGRASFIGQYF; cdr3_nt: TGTGCCAGCAGTTTCGGGAGGGCGTCGTTTATCGGGCAGTACTTC
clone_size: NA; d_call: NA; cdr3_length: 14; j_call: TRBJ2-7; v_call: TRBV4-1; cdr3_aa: CASSPGDKAYEQYF; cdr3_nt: TGCGCCAGCAGTCCCGGTGACAAAGCCTACGAGCAGTACTTC
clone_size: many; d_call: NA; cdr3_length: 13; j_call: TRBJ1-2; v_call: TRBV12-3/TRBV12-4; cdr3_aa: CASSITGAYGYTF; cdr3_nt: TGTGCCAGCAGTATCACAGGTGCCTATGGCTACACCTTC
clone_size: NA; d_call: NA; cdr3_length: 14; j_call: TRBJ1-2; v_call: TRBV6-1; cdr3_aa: CASRPTRQNYGYTF; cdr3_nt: TGTGCCAGCAGACCTACACGGCAGAACTATGGCTACACCTTC
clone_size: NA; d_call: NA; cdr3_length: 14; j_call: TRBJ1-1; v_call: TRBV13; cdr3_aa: CASSFAPTNTEAFF; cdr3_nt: TGTGCCAGCAGCTTCGCGCCGACGAACACTGAAGCTTTCTTT
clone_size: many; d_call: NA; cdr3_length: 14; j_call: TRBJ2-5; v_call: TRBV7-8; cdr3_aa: CASSPRLGPETQYF; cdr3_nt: TGTGCCAGCAGCCCTCGTTTAGGCCCTGAGACCCAGTACTTC
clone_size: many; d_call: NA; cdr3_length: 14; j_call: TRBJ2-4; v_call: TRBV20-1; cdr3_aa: CSASTPIAKNIQYF; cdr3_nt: TGCAGTGCTAGTACACCCATAGCCAAAAACATTCAGTACTTC
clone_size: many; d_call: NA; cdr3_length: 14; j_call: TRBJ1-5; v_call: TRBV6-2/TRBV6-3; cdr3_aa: CASRDGGGNQPQHF; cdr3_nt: TGTGCCAGCAGGGACGGGGGAGGCAATCAGCCCCAGCATTTT
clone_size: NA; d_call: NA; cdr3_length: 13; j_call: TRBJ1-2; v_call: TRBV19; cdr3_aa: CASTPRGTYGYTF; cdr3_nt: TGTGCCAGTACCCCCCGAGGGACCTATGGCTACACCTTC
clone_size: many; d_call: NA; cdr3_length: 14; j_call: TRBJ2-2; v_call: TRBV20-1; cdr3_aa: CSAGARTRAGELFF; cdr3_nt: TGCAGTGCTGGAGCCCGGACAAGAGCCGGGGAGCTGTTTTTT
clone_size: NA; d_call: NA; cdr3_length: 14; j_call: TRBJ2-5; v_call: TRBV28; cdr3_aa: CASSRTERGETQYF; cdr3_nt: TGTGCCAGCAGCCGGACGGAGCGTGGGGAGACCCAGTACTTC